This is a list of T cell receptor beta chains from one sample in a study of shared clonotypes between healthy human individuals. Only in-frame clones appear in the TCRdb table, and some are missing; sequencing was by immunoSEQ multiplex PCR. This sample carries 950,000 to 1,100,000 clones, 75% of them seen once, and the ten largest clones take about 1.5%. Source material: memory CD4+ T cells sorted from blood. Every receptor here comes from a man aged 18 to 30 in good health. CDR3s include the opening cysteine and the closing phenylalanine or tryptophan. Each record gives: D gene, clone size, V gene, J gene, CDR3 protein, CDR3 DNA. A D gene is named only where the DNA matches it firmly. Clone size is given for some rows only: seen once, a few or many times, or a class if the clone is expanded.

>.|.|TRBV9|TRBJ2-2
CASSATHTGELFF
TGTGCCAGCAGCGCCACCCACACCGGGGAGCTGTTTTTT
>.|few|TRBV4-1|TRBJ2-2
CASSLGALANTGELFF
TGCGCCAGCAGCCTTGGGGCACTTGCGAACACCGGGGAGCTGTTTTTT
>.|.|TRBV6-5|TRBJ2-4
CASNKLGGAKNIQYF
TGTGCCAGCAATAAGTTGGGTGGTGCCAAAAACATTCAGTACTTC
>.|.|TRBV5-1|TRBJ1-2
CASSLGRDYGYTF
TGCGCCAGCAGCTTGGGCAGGGACTATGGCTACACCTTC
>.|.|TRBV30|TRBJ2-7
CAWSVYYEQYF
TGTGCCTGGAGTGTCTATTACGAGCAGTACTTC
>TRBD1|once|TRBV6-5|TRBJ2-5
CASSQTGYQETQYF
TGTGCCAGCAGCCAGACAGGGTACCAAGAGACCCAGTACTTC
>.|.|TRBV6-5|TRBJ1-3
CASSTSGNTIYF
TGTGCCAGCAGTACGAGTGGAAACACCATATATTTT
>.|.|TRBV10-2|TRBJ2-5
CASRGAGQETQYF
TGCGCCAGCAGAGGGGCGGGACAAGAGACCCAGTACTTC
>.|few|TRBV6-1|TRBJ2-7
CASSEYGNYEQYF
TGTGCCAGCAGTGAATATGGCAACTACGAGCAGTACTTC
>.|.|TRBV5-1|TRBJ2-5
CASSLAVETQYF
TGCGCCAGCAGCTTGGCCGTGGAGACCCAGTACTTC
>.|.|TRBV20-1|TRBJ1-2
CSASASEGYTF
TGCAGTGCTAGTGCGTCAGAAGGCTACACCTTC
>.|few|TRBV10-3|TRBJ2-7
CAISASRGAYEQYF
TGTGCCATCAGTGCAAGCAGGGGGGCCTACGAGCAGTACTTC
>.|.|TRBV30|TRBJ2-6
CAWETGSGANVLTF
TGTGCCTGGGAGACAGGCTCTGGGGCCAACGTCCTGACTTTC
>.|.|TRBV6-1|TRBJ2-3
CASSLIGDTQYF
TGTGCCAGCAGTCTTATTGGAGATACGCAGTATTTT
>TRBD1|.|TRBV28|TRBJ2-7
CASSLGTGWYEQYF
TGTGCCAGCAGTTTAGGGACAGGGTGGTACGAGCAGTACTTC
>TRBD1|.|TRBV5-1|TRBJ2-1
CASSLFPTGGLLGINDEQFF
TGCGCCAGCAGCTTGTTCCCGACAGGGGGCCTGTTGGGGATTAACGATGAGCAGTTCTTC
>.|.|TRBV4-3|TRBJ2-7
CASSQGQAYEQYF
TGCGCCAGCAGCCAGGGACAAGCCTACGAGCAGTACTTC
>.|.|TRBV7-8|TRBJ1-4
CASSLVDTGLGNEKLFF
TGTGCCAGCAGCTTGGTTGATACAGGGTTGGGTAATGAAAAACTGTTTTTT
>.|.|TRBV11-2|TRBJ2-2
CASSSGLMNTGELFF
TGTGCCAGCAGCTCGGGACTTATGAACACCGGGGAGCTGTTTTTT
>.|.|TRBV18|TRBJ1-6
CASSPREGYNSPLHF
TGTGCCAGCTCACCTCGGGAGGGCTATAATTCACCCCTCCACTTT
>TRBD1|.|TRBV10-1|TRBJ2-7
CASSESERQGSSPYEQYF
TGCGCCAGCAGTGAGTCCGAAAGACAGGGAAGCTCCCCCTACGAGCAGTACTTC
>.|.|TRBV11-2|TRBJ1-4
CASSFPQRNEKLFF
TGTGCCAGCAGCTTCCCCCAACGCAATGAAAAACTGTTTTTT
>.|.|TRBV5-4|TRBJ1-1
CASSLDWAGQGAFF
TGTGCCAGCAGCCTCGACTGGGCAGGCCAAGGTGCTTTCTTT
>.|.|TRBV18|TRBJ2-3
CASSIGPSDTQYF
TGTGCCAGCTCAATCGGGCCGTCAGATACGCAGTATTTT